The rows below give T cell receptor beta chains drawn from one sample of a study of shared clonotypes between healthy human individuals. Profiled with immunoSEQ multiplex PCR; TCRdb holds only in-frame clones, not every one. The sample carries fewer than 3 million clones, roughly 90% recorded once. The sequenced material came from naive CD4+ T cells from PBMCs. These receptor sequences come from a man in his late teens or twenties in good health. Some clones in this sample may be carry-over from other donors' samples. The conserved cysteine and the conserved F or W are not part of the CDR3 here.

V	J	CDR3
TRBV30	TRBJ1-1	AWTKMNTEAF
TRBV30	TRBJ2-7	AWRIRGQGRGYEQY
TRBV2	TRBJ2-1	ASSAGLAGRYNEQF
TRBV19	TRBJ2-3	ASSPGLARADTQY
TRBV7-2	TRBJ2-5	ASSLVGLGAGVRETQY
TRBV7-3	TRBJ2-3	ASSLPEDTQY
TRBV7-8	TRBJ1-3	ASSSPAIFTSGNTIY
TRBV9	TRBJ2-5	ASSVATQETQY
TRBV9	TRBJ1-1	ASSVTGRTEAF
TRBV15	TRBJ2-7	ATSRDLPGQGDEQY
TRBV6-5	TRBJ2-7	ASSYALEQY
TRBV9	TRBJ1-2	ASSVDEVDYGYT
TRBV29-1	TRBJ2-7	SVKTGTGSSYEQY
TRBV7-9	TRBJ2-3	ASSTSIRPSTDTQY
TRBV6-6	TRBJ1-1	ASSSPGMEAF
TRBV19	TRBJ2-5	ASSTMTGGKQETQY
TRBV30	TRBJ1-3	AWSDSSGNTIY
TRBV30	TRBJ2-7	AWSEQGYEQY
TRBV28	TRBJ2-1	ASSFPGSVYNEQF
TRBV4-1	TRBJ2-7	ASSQVITSGSPYEQY
TRBV27	TRBJ1-1	ASSLSPFGGGSTEAF
TRBV4-3	TRBJ2-5	ASSQRGWGGTETQY